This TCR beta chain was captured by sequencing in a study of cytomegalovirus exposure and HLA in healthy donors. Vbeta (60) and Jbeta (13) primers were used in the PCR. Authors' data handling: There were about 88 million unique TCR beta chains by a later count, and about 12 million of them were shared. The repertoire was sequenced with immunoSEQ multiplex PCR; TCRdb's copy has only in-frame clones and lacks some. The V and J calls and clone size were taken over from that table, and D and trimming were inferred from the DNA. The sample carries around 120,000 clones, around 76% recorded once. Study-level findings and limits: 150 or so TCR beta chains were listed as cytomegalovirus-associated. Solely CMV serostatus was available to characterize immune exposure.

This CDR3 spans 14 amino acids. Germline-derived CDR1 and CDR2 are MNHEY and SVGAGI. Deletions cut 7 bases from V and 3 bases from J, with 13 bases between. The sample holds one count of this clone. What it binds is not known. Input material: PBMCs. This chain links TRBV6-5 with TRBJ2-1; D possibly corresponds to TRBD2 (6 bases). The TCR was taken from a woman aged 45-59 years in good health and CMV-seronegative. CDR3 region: CASTQPGVYNEQFF. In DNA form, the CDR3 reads TGTGCCAGCACCCAGCCGGGAGTCTACAATGAGCAGTTCTTC.